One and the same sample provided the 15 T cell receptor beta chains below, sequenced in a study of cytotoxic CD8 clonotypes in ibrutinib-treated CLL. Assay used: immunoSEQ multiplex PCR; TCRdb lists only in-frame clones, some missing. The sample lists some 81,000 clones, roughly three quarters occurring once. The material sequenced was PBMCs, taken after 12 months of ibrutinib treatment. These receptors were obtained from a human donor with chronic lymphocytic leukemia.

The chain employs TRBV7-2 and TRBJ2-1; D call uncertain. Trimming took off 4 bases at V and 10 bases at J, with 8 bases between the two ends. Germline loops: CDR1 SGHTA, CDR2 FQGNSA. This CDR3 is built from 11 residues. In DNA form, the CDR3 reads TGTGCCAGCAGCTCGGTTGCGGAGCAGTTCTTC. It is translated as CASSSVAEQFF.

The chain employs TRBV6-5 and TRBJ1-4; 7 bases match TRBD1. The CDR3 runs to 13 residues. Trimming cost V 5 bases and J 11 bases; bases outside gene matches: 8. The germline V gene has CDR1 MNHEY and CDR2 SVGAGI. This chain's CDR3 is CASSRRAGGKLFF. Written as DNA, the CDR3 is TGTGCCAGCAGTCGGCGGGCAGGGGGGAAACTGTTTTTT.

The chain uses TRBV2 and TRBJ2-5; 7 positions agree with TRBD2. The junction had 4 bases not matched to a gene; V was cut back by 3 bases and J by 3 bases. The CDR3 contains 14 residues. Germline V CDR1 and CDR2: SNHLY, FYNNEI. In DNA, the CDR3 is TGTGCCAGCAGTGAGGGCCTAGCGGAAGAGACCCAGTACTTC. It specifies CASSEGLAEETQYF.

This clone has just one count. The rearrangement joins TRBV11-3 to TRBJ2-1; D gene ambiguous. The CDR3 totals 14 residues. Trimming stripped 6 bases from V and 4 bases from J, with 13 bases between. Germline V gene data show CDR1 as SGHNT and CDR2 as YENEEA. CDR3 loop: CASSHGPPYNEQFF. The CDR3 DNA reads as TGTGCCAGCAGTCACGGCCCGCCATACAATGAGCAGTTCTTC.

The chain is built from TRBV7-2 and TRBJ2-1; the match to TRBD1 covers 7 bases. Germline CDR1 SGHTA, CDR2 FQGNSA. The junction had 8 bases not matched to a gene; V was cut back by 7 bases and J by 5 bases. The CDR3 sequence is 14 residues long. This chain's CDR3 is CASTDRARDNEQFF. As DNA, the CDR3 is TGTGCCAGCACCGACAGGGCTAGGGACAATGAGCAGTTCTTC.

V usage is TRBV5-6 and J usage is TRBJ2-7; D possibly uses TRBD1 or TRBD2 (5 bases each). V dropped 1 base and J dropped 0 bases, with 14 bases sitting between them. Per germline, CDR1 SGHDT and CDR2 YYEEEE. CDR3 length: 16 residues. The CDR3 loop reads CASSLLGTSHSYEQYF. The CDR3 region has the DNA TGTGCCAGCAGCTTGCTCGGGACCTCCCACTCCTACGAGCAGTACTTC.

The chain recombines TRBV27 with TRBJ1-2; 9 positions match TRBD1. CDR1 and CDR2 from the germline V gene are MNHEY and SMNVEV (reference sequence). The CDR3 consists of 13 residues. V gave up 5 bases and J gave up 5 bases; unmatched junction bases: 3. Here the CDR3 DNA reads TGTGCCAGCAGTCAGACAGGGGGGTATGGCTACACCTTC. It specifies CASSQTGGYGYTF.

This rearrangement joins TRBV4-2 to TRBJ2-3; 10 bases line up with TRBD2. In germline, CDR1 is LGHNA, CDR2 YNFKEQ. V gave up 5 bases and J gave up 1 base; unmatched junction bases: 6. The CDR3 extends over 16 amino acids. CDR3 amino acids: CASSLGLAGGTDTQYF. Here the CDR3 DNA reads TGTGCCAGCAGCTTAGGGCTAGCGGGAGGCACAGATACGCAGTATTTT.

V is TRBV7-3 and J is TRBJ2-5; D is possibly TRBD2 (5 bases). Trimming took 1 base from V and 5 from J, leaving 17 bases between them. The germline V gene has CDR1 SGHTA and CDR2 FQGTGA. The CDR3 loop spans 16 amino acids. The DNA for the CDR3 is TGTGCCAGCAGCTTAAACCCGTGGCTAGCCGGGGAGACCCAGTACTTC. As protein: CASSLNPWLAGETQYF.

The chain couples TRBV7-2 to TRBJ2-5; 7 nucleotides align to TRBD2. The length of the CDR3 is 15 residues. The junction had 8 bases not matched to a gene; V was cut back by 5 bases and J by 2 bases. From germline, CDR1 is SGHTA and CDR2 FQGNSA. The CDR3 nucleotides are TGTGCCAGCAGCCCCCAGGGCGGGGGACAAGAGACCCAGTACTTC. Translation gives CASSPQGGGQETQYF. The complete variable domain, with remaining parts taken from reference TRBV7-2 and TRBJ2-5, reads GAGVSQSPSNKVTEKGKDVELRCDPISGHTALYWYRQSLGQGLEFLIYFQGNSAPDKSGLPSDRFSAERTGGSVSTLTIQRTQQEDSAVYLCASSPQGGGQETQYFGPGTRLLVL.

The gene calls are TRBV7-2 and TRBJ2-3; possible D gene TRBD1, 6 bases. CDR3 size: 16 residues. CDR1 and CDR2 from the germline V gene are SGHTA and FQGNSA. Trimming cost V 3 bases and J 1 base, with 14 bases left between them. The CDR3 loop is CASSLGTGLGTDTQYF. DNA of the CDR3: TGTGCCAGCAGCTTGGGCACAGGGCTTGGCACAGATACGCAGTATTTT.

The CDR3: CASSRGQYERETYEQYF. The CDR3 coding sequence is TGTGCCAGCAGCCGGGGACAGTACGAGAGGGAAACGTACGAGCAGTACTTC. The rearrangement links TRBV21-1 to TRBJ2-7; TRBD1, the table's D call, lacks a check against the DNA. TRBV21-1 corresponds to a pseudogene. The CDR3 extends over 17 amino acids.

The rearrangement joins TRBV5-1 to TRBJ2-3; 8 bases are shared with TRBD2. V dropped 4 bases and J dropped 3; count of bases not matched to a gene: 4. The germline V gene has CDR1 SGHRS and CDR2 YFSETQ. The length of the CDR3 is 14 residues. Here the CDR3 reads CASSPGTRTDTQYF. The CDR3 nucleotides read TGCGCCAGCAGCCCCGGGACTAGGACAGATACGCAGTATTTT.

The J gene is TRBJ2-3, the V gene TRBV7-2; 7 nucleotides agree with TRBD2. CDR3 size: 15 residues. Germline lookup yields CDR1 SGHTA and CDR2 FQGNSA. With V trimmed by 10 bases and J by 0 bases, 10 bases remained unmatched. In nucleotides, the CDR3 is TGTGCCACCGCCCGGGCGGGGGATAGCACAGATACGCAGTATTTT. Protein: CATARAGDSTDTQYF.

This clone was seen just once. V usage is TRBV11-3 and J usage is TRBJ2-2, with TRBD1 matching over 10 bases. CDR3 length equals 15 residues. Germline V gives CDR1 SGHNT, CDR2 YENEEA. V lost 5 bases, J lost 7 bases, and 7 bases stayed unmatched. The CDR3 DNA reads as TGTGCCAGCAGCCCAGACAGGGGGCTGAGCGGGGAGCTGTTTTTT. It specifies CASSPDRGLSGELFF. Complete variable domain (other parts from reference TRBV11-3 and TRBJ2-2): EAGVVQSPRYKIIEKKQPVAFWCNPISGHNTLYWYLQNLGQGPELLIRYENEEAVDDSQLPKDRFSAERLKGVDSTLKIQPAELGDSAVYLCASSPDRGLSGELFFGEGSRLTVL.